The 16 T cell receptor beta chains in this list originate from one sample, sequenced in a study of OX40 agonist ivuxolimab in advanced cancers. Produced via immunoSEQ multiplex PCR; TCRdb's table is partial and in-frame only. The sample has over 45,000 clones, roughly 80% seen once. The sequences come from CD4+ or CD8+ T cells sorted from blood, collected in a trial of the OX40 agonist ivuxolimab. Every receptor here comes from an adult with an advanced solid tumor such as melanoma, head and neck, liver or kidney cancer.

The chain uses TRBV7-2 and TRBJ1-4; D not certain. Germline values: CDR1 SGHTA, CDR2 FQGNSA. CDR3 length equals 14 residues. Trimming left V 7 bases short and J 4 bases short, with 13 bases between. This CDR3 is CASTPTAGNEKLFF. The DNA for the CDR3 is TGTGCCAGCACCCCTACAGCTGGTAATGAAAAACTGTTTTTT. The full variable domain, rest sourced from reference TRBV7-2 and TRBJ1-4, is GAGVSQSPSNKVTEKGKDVELRCDPISGHTALYWYRQSLGQGLEFLIYFQGNSAPDKSGLPSDRFSAERTGGSVSTLTIQRTQQEDSAVYLCASTPTAGNEKLFFGSGTQLSVL.

CDR3 residues: CASGPSTDHLGNTIYF. CDR3 sequence (DNA): TGTGCTAGTGGTCCCTCGACAGATCACCTGGGAAACACCATATATTTT. The rearrangement joins TRBV12-5 to TRBJ1-3; D might be TRBD1 (5 bases). CDR1 and CDR2 (germline): LGHNT, FRNRAP. CDR3 length: 16 amino acids. The V end lost 5 bases, the J end lost 4 bases, and 18 bases lay between the germline ends.

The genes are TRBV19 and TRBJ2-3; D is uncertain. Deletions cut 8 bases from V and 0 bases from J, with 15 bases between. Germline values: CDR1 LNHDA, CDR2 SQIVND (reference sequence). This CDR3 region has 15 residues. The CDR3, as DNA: TGTGCCAGTGGACCACTTACACAGAGCACAGATACGCAGTATTTT. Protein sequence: CASGPLTQSTDTQYF.

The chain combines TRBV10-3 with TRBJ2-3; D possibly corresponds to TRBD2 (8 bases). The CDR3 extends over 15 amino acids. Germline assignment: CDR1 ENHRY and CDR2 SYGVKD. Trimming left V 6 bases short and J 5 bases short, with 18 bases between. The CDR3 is CAISFGLAGGDTQYF. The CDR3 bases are TGTGCCATCAGCTTTGGACTAGCAGGGGGAGATACGCAGTATTTT.

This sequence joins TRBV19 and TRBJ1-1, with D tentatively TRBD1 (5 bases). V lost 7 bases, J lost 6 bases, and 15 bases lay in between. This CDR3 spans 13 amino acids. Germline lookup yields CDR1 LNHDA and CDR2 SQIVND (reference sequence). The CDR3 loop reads CASTTTLGAEAFF. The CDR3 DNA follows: TGTGCCAGTACGACAACTTTGGGGGCTGAAGCTTTCTTT.

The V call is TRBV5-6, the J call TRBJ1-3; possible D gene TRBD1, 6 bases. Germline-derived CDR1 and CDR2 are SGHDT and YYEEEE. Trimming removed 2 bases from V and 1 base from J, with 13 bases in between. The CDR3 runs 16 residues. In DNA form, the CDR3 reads TGTGCCAGCAGCTTTTTTCGGGGGCCATCTGGAAACACCATATATTTT. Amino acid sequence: CASSFFRGPSGNTIYF.

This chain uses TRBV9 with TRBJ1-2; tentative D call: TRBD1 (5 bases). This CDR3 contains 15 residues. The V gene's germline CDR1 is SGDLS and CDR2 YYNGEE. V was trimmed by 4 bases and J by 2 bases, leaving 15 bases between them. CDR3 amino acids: CASSPQTAANYGYTF. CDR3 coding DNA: TGTGCCAGCAGCCCCCAGACAGCGGCGAACTATGGCTACACCTTC.

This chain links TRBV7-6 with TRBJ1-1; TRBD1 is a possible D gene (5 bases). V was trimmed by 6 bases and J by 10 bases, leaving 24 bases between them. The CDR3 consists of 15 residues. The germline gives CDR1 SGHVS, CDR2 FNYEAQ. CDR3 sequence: CASSLGGWGMRVAFF. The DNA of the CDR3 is TGTGCCAGCAGTCTGGGGGGTTGGGGGATGAGGGTAGCTTTCTTT.

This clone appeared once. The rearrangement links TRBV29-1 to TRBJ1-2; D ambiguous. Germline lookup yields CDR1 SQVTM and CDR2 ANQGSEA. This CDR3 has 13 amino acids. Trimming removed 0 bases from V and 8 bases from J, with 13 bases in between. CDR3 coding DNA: TGCAGCGTTGAAGATAGGACTGGCTCCGGCTACACCTTC. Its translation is CSVEDRTGSGYTF. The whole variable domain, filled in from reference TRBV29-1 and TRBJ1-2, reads SAVISQKPSRDICQRGTSLTIQCQVDSQVTMMFWYRQQPGQSLTLIATANQGSEATYESGFVIDKFPISRPNLTFSTLTVSNMSPEDSSIYLCSVEDRTGSGYTFGSGTRLTVV.

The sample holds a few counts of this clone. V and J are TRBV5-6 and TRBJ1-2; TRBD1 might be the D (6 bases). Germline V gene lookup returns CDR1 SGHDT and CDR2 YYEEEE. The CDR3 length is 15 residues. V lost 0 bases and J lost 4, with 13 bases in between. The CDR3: CASSLEGGYGYGYTF. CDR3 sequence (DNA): TGTGCCAGCAGCTTGGAGGGGGGGTACGGCTATGGCTACACCTTC. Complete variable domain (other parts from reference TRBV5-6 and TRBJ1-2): DAGVTQSPTHLIKTRGQQVTLRCSPKSGHDTVSWYQQALGQGPQFIFQYYEEEERQRGNFPDRFSGHQFPNYSSELNVNALLLGDSALYLCASSLEGGYGYGYTFGSGTRLTVV.

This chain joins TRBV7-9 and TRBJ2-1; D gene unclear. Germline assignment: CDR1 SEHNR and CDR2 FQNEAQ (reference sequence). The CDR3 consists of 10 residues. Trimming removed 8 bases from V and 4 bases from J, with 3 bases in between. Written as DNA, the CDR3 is TGTGCCAGCGGTTACAATGAGCAGTTCTTC. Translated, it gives CASGYNEQFF.

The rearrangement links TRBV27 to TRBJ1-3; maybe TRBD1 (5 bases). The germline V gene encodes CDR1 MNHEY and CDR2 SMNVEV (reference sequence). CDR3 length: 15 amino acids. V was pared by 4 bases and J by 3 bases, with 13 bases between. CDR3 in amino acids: CASSWGPGLGNTIYF. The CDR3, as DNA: TGTGCCAGCAGTTGGGGCCCGGGGCTTGGAAACACCATATATTTT.

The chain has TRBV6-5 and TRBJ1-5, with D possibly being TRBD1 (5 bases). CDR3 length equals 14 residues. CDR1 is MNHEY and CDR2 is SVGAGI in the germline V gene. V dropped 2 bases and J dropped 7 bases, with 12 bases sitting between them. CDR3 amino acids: CASSYGGGTQPQHF. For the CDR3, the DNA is TGTGCCAGCAGTTACGGGGGGGGTACGCAGCCCCAGCATTTT.

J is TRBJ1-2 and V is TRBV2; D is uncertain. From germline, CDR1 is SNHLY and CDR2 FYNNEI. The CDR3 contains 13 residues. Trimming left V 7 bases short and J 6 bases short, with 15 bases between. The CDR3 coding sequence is TGTGCCAGCAAATGGGCCACGACGGATGGCTACACCTTC. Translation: CASKWATTDGYTF.

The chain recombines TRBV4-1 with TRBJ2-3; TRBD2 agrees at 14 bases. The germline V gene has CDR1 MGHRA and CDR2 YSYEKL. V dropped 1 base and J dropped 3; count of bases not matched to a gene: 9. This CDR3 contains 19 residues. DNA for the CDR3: TGCGCCAGCAGCCAAGCAGCCCCACGGACTAGCGGGGGGACAGATACGCAGTATTTT. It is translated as CASSQAAPRTSGGTDTQYF.

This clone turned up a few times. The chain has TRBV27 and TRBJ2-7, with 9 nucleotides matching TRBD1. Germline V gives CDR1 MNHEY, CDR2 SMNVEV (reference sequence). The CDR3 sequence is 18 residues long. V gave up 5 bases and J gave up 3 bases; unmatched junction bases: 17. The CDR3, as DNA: TGTGCCAGCAGTCCTTCCATAATTACCGGGACAGGGAACTACGAGCAGTACTTC. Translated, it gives CASSPSIITGTGNYEQYF.